This T cell receptor beta chain was observed in a study of T cell responses to AZD1222 COVID-19 vaccine. Findings and caveats of the study: The number of AZD1222 recipients seropositive at baseline was only 5 to 7. There were mostly white British donors and more females than males, and clonal diversity was possibly underestimated. Unmutated regions of variants are reportedly targeted by nearly half of spike-specific TCRs. Mapped onto spike, vaccine-associated CD4 TCRs spanned it and were dominant at 160-218 and 743-854.

Notes on this clone: No antigen is known for it.

V lost 2 bases to trimming and J lost 3 bases; unmatched junction nucleotides: 1. Germline loops: CDR1 SGHRS, CDR2 YFSETQ. The CDR3 spans 14 residues. Clones were read by immunoSEQ multiplex PCR, and TCRdb kept only the in-frame ones, dropping some. Here the sample spans about 130,000 clones, 65% to 90% being singletons. Sequenced material: peripheral blood, taken on day 0 of AZD1222 vaccination. The chain has TRBV5-1 and TRBJ2-2, with 7 bases fitting TRBD2. The source of this sequence is an adult in good health. CDR3 sequence reads: CASSFTSDTGELFF. CDR3 sequence (DNA): TGCGCCAGCAGCTTTACTAGCGACACCGGGGAGCTGTTTTTT.